This T cell receptor (beta chain) was identified in a study of brain T cells in children with intractable seizures. The CDR3 runs 14 residues. With 6 bases removed from V and 1 base from J, the gap between germline ends came to 12 bases. Germline values: CDR1 MNHNY, CDR2 SVGAGI (reference sequence). Data came from immunoSEQ multiplex PCR; TCRdb stores just in-frame clones and leaves some out. The data contain 340,000 or so clones, 93% of them seen just once; the ten biggest clones take up roughly 5.7%. Time point reported: blood from clinic visit 5 months post-surgery; TSC patient then seizure free. Only cases whose brain tissue showed the highest T cell transcript signatures were sequenced. Patients received at least one anti-epileptic drug before surgery.

The source is a boy under two years old with tuberous sclerosis and intractable seizures. The sequences come from peripheral blood, collected 4 to 6 months after surgery. The chain recombines TRBV6-6 with TRBJ1-1, with D unresolved. CDR3 in amino acids: CASSPSRGNTEAFF. In DNA, the CDR3 is TGTGCCAGCAGCCCCAGCCGGGGGAACACTGAAGCTTTCTTT.